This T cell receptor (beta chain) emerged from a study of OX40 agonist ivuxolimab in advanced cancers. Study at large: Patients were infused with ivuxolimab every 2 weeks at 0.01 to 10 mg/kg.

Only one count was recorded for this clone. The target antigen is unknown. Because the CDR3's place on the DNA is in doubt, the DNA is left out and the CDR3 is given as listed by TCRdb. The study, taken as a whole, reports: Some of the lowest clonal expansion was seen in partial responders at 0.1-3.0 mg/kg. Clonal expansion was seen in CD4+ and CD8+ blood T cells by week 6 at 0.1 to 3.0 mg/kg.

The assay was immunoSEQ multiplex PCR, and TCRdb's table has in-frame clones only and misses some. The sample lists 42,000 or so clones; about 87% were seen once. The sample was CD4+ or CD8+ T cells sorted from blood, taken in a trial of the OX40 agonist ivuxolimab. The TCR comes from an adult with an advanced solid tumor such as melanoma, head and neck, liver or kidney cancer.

The CDR3 spells CASSPSVRRGRDEQYF. This chain connects TRBV18 to TRBJ2-5; the table gives TRBD2 as D, unverified against the DNA. Germline CDR1 and CDR2: KGHSH and LQKENI. Termini included, the CDR3 measures 16 amino acids.